The next 5 T cell receptor beta chains were all read from a single sample in a study of identifying expanded T cells in peripheral blood. TCRdb's table, derived via immunoSEQ multiplex PCR, lists solely in-frame clones and lacks some. The table shows about 74,000 clones, with about four fifths occurring only once. The specimen was blood. These receptors were obtained from a person aged 18-70 years in good health.

The chain recombines TRBV15 with TRBJ2-5; possible D gene TRBD1, 5 bases. CDR1 LNHNV and CDR2 YYDKDF come from the germline V gene (reference sequence). V gave up 0 bases and J gave up 4 bases, with 12 bases separating them. This CDR3 is 15 amino acids long. CDR3 loop: CATSRDLGQGETQYF. In nucleotides, the CDR3 is TGTGCCACCAGCAGAGATCTCGGGCAGGGAGAGACCCAGTACTTC.

The V gene is TRBV9, the J gene TRBJ2-1; D not resolved. Deletions cut 1 base from V and 5 bases from J, with 4 bases between. Germline V gene sequence: CDR1 SGDLS, CDR2 YYNGEE. The length of the CDR3 is 12 residues. The CDR3 coding sequence is TGTGCCAGCAGCGTATGGAACAATGAGCAGTTCTTC. Amino acid sequence: CASSVWNNEQFF.

The rearrangement joins TRBV7-2 to TRBJ2-7, with TRBD2 identical over 9 bases. The germline V gene has CDR1 SGHTA and CDR2 FQGNSA. CDR3 length: 14 residues. Trimming took 5 bases from V and 6 from J; bases not matched to a gene: 8. CDR3 nucleotide sequence: TGTGCCAGCAGCCCTGGACTAGCGCAAGGCGAGCAGTACTTC. This codes for CASSPGLAQGEQYF. Looking up the rest from reference TRBV7-2 and TRBJ2-7 gives the full variable domain: GAGVSQSPSNKVTEKGKDVELRCDPISGHTALYWYRQSLGQGLEFLIYFQGNSAPDKSGLPSDRFSAERTGGSVSTLTIQRTQQEDSAVYLCASSPGLAQGEQYFGPGTRLTVT.

CDR3 in DNA: TGTGCCAGCAGTTCACCGGGACAGGGGCTGAATGAGCAGTTCTTC. Amino acids: CASSSPGQGLNEQFF. The chain links TRBV27 to TRBJ2-1; 10 nucleotides align to TRBD1. This CDR3 contains 15 residues. The germline V gene has CDR1 MNHEY and CDR2 SMNVEV (reference sequence). Trimming at V came to 4 bases and at J to 7 bases, leaving 7 bases not matched to a gene.

V gene TRBV6-5 combines with J gene TRBJ1-2, with TRBD1 as a possible D gene (6 bases). V lost 5 bases and J lost 5, with 18 bases in between. The CDR3 is made up of 15 amino acids. CDR1 MNHEY and CDR2 SVGAGI come from the germline V gene. CDR3 sequence: CASSKPTGGVYGYTF. DNA for the CDR3: TGTGCCAGCAGTAAACCGACAGGCGGGGTTTATGGCTACACCTTC.